These 21 T cell receptor beta chains share one sample of origin, sequenced in a study of vaccination effects on CD4 cells after COVID-19. The culture ran for approximately 9 days before CD4+ T cells were isolated. No antigen has been assigned to these receptors. TCRdb's table, derived via immunoSEQ multiplex PCR, lists solely in-frame clones and lacks some. The sample comprises 45,000 or so clones, about three quarters of which are singletons, and over 9.5% rests with the top ten. Sequenced here: CD4+ T cells from PBMCs cultured without peptide, sampled before COVID-19 vaccination. These receptors all stem from a human donor who had a prior SARS-CoV-2 infection.

This chain uses TRBV6-4 with TRBJ2-1; D is possibly TRBD1 (5 bases). The germline CDR1 and CDR2 sequences are MRHNA and SNTAGT. The CDR3 has 18 residues. The V and J ends lost 0 bases and 4 bases respectively, with 19 bases between them. The CDR3 sequence is CASSDSYRNTLKYNEQFF. CDR3 DNA: TGTGCCAGCAGTGACTCGTACAGGAACACCTTAAAATACAATGAGCAGTTCTTC.

The rearrangement uses TRBV25-1 and TRBJ2-6; possibly TRBD2 for D (6 bases). CDR1 is MGHDK, CDR2 SYGVNS, per germline. The CDR3 loop spans 17 amino acids. V gave up 6 bases and J gave up 2 bases, with 17 bases separating them. Here the CDR3 reads CASSPPEGRTGANVLTF. For the CDR3, the DNA is TGTGCCAGCAGCCCTCCGGAGGGTCGGACTGGGGCCAACGTCCTGACTTTC.

This clone was picked up a small number of times. The gene calls are TRBV9 and TRBJ2-3, with 7 bases that match TRBD2. V lost 0 bases and J lost 9; bases outside the gene matches: 4. The CDR3 runs to 13 residues. Germline CDR1 SGDLS, CDR2 YYNGEE. The CDR3 DNA reads as TGTGCCAGCAGCGTAGATTCTAGCGGAACGCAGTATTTT. Translated: CASSVDSSGTQYF.

The chain recombines TRBV12-3 or TRBV12-4 with TRBJ2-5; unclear D gene. The CDR3 totals 12 residues. Trimming removed 3 bases at V and 5 bases at J, with 7 bases between. The CDR3 nucleotides read TGTGCCAGCAGTTTGAACGGGGAGACCCAGTACTTC. Amino acid sequence: CASSLNGETQYF.

The chain is built from TRBV27 and TRBJ1-6, with 7 bases lining up with TRBD1. In germline, CDR1 is MNHEY, CDR2 SMNVEV (reference sequence). The V gene end was trimmed by 10 bases and the J gene end by 4 bases; junction bases not matched to a gene: 13. This CDR3 spans 16 amino acids. CDR3: CATKGRGDLYNSPLHF. Here the CDR3 DNA reads TGTGCCACCAAGGGCAGGGGGGATCTGTATAATTCACCCCTCCACTTT.

This clone was observed a few times. The chain combines TRBV5-1 with TRBJ1-1; D gene ambiguous. CDR3 length: 12 amino acids. V was pared by 6 bases and J by 4 bases, with 10 bases between. Germline lookup yields CDR1 SGHRS and CDR2 YFSETQ. The CDR3 nucleotides read TGCGCCAGCAACGAACCCGGCACTGAAGCTTTCTTT. Protein: CASNEPGTEAFF.

CDR3 sequence: CASTPTGAQSGYTF. CDR3 DNA: TGTGCCAGTACCCCAACCGGGGCCCAGAGTGGCTACACCTTC. The chain carries TRBV19 and TRBJ1-2; tentative D call: TRBD1 (5 bases). This CDR3 comprises 14 residues. Trimming removed 7 bases at V and 7 bases at J, with 19 bases between. CDR1 and CDR2 from the germline V gene are LNHDA and SQIVND (reference sequence). Drawing the rest from reference TRBV19 and TRBJ1-2, the complete variable domain is DGGITQSPKYLFRKEGQNVTLSCEQNLNHDAMYWYRQDPGQGLRLIYYSQIVNDFQKGDIAEGYSVSREKKESFPLTVTSAQKNPTAFYLCASTPTGAQSGYTFGSGTRLTVV.

This clone was recorded only once. V and J are TRBV2 and TRBJ1-4; weak D call: TRBD1 (5 bases). The CDR3 sequence is 16 residues long. V was pared by 8 bases and J by 0 bases, with 16 bases between. Germline lookup yields CDR1 SNHLY and CDR2 FYNNEI. The CDR3 region has the DNA TGTGCCAGCGTTCGCAGGGCCCTTGCAACTAATGAAAAACTGTTTTTT. It codes for CASVRRALATNEKLFF.

This sequence joins TRBV6-1 and TRBJ2-5; no reliable D call. V lost 2 bases and J lost 5, with 12 bases in between. CDR1 is MNHNS, CDR2 SASEGT, per germline. The CDR3 is made up of 14 amino acids. CDR3 in amino acids: CASSERVERETQYF. CDR3 bases: TGTGCCAGCAGTGAACGGGTAGAGAGGGAGACCCAGTACTTC.

The CDR3 DNA is TGTGCCAGCAGCCCCCACACCGGGGAGCTGTTTTTT. This gives the protein CASSPHTGELFF. The rearrangement joins TRBV7-3 to TRBJ2-2; D unclear. Trimming stripped 5 bases from V and 3 bases from J, with 4 bases between. The CDR3 runs to 12 residues. CDR1 is SGHTA, CDR2 FQGTGA, per germline.

The J gene is TRBJ1-4, the V gene TRBV4-2; D is unresolved. Germline CDR1 reads LGHNA; CDR2 reads YNFKEQ. V shed 1 base and J shed 2 bases, with 8 bases lying between them. CDR3 size: 15 residues. The chain's CDR3 is CASSQVAATNEKLFF. The CDR3 nucleotides read TGTGCCAGCAGCCAAGTAGCAGCTACTAATGAAAAACTGTTTTTT.

This clone was observed a handful of times. CDR3 sequence (DNA): TGTGCCACCAGTGATGGACAGGGTCAATCTACAGCGAATGAGCAGTTCTTC. Its translation: CATSDGQGQSTANEQFF. The chain employs TRBV24-1 and TRBJ2-1; 8 positions agree with TRBD1. CDR1 KGHDR and CDR2 SFDVKD come from the germline V gene. J was trimmed by 7 bases and V by 3 bases; bases with no gene match: 13. The CDR3 has 17 residues.

This clone was counted only a few times. CDR3 nucleotides: TGTGCCAGCAGTTTCCGGGGCCACTATGGCTACACCTTC. Encoded protein: CASSFRGHYGYTF. The chain couples TRBV12-3 or TRBV12-4 to TRBJ1-2, with a weak D call TRBD1 (5 bases). The CDR3 spans 13 residues. Trimming took 3 bases from V and 3 from J, leaving 8 bases between them.

This clone was picked up one time. The rearrangement uses TRBV7-2 and TRBJ2-3, with TRBD2 identical over 10 bases. CDR3 size: 14 residues. Germline CDR1 and CDR2: SGHTA and FQGNSA. Trimming removed 5 bases from V and 1 base from J; junction bases left unmatched: 0. The CDR3 DNA sequence: TGTGCCAGCAGCAGCGGGGGGGGCACAGATACGCAGTATTTT. This translates into CASSSGGGTDTQYF.

The CDR3 DNA reads TGTGCCAGCAGGGAAATTCAGGGAAGCTCCTACAATGAGCAGTTCTTC. The encoded protein is CASREIQGSSYNEQFF. The V gene is TRBV28, the J gene TRBJ2-1; possible D gene TRBD1, 5 bases. The V end was cut by 6 bases, the J end by 0 bases, with 15 bases between. This CDR3 spans 16 amino acids. Germline CDR1 reads MDHEN; CDR2 reads SYDVKM. Drawing the rest from reference TRBV28 and TRBJ2-1, the complete variable domain is DVKVTQSSRYLVKRTGEKVFLECVQDMDHENMFWYRQDPGLGLRLIYFSYDVKMKEKGDIPEGYSVSREKKERFSLILESASTNQTSMYLCASREIQGSSYNEQFFGPGTRLTVL.

V is TRBV20-1 and J is TRBJ2-7; the match to TRBD2 covers 8 bases. The junction had 7 bases not matched to a gene; V was cut back by 3 bases and J by 0 bases. The CDR3 extends over 15 amino acids. From germline, CDR1 is DFQATT and CDR2 SNEGSKA (reference sequence). The CDR3: CSASRGGSGSYEQYF. The CDR3, as DNA: TGCAGTGCTAGTCGGGGGGGAAGTGGCTCCTACGAGCAGTACTTC.

The chain has TRBV3-1 (or the pseudogene TRBV3-2) and TRBJ2-3; TRBD2 aligns across 8 bases. The CDR3 contains 17 residues. In germline, CDR1 is LGHDT, CDR2 YNNKEL (reference sequence). Losses at the gene ends were 1 base for V and 2 bases for J; bases not matched to a gene: 8. In DNA, the CDR3 is TGTGCCAGCAGCCAAGCGGGGGTAGCGGGGATCACAGATACGCAGTATTTT. This gives the protein CASSQAGVAGITDTQYF.

The sample holds one count of this clone. The chain links TRBV10-3 to TRBJ2-1; 10 bases match TRBD2. J lost 5 bases, V lost 6 bases, and 10 bases had no gene match. The CDR3 is 16 amino acids. Germline values: CDR1 ENHRY, CDR2 SYGVKD. CDR3 DNA sequence: TGTGCCATCAGCGATAGAGGGACTAGCGCCCACAATGAGCAGTTCTTC. Its translation is CAISDRGTSAHNEQFF.

The chain links TRBV30 to TRBJ2-5; no firm D call. The CDR3 consists of 12 residues. Germline loops: CDR1 GTSNPN, CDR2 SVGIG (reference sequence). Trimming removed 0 bases from V and 5 bases from J, with 7 bases in between. In DNA, the CDR3 is TGTGCCTGGAGTGTACTGATGGAGACCCAGTACTTC. Its translation: CAWSVLMETQYF.

The chain uses TRBV7-2 and TRBJ2-5; TRBD2 agrees at 11 bases. Per the germline V gene, CDR1 is SGHTA and CDR2 is FQGNSA. The V and J ends lost 7 bases and 5 bases, in that order; junction bases with no gene match: 6. CDR3 length equals 14 residues. CDR3 region: CASTPLAGVETQYF. CDR3 bases: TGTGCCAGCACCCCACTAGCGGGAGTTGAGACCCAGTACTTC. The variable domain in full, completed from reference TRBV7-2 and TRBJ2-5, reads GAGVSQSPSNKVTEKGKDVELRCDPISGHTALYWYRQSLGQGLEFLIYFQGNSAPDKSGLPSDRFSAERTGGSVSTLTIQRTQQEDSAVYLCASTPLAGVETQYFGPGTRLLVL.

This clone appeared a few times. The CDR3 loop reads CASSLETGGGEKLFF. The CDR3, as DNA: TGCGCCAGCAGCTTGGAAACAGGGGGAGGTGAAAAACTGTTTTTT. The V and J genes are TRBV5-1 and TRBJ1-4, with TRBD1 identical over 8 bases. The CDR3 has 15 amino acids. Trimming cost V 0 bases and J 7 bases; bases outside gene matches: 5. The germline V gene has CDR1 SGHRS and CDR2 YFSETQ.